Detailed here is one T cell receptor (beta chain). Its antigen remains unknown. The source of the sample is a study of somatic mutations in cytotoxic T cells in rheumatoid arthritis. Overall study findings and caveats: Antigens targeted by the expanded CD8+ clones were unknown. Rising age went with increasing CD8+ clonality in rheumatoid arthritis patients; healthy controls showed no such increase. Some patients, about an eighth of the roughly 60, had a largest CD8+ clone that exceeded 20% of CD8+ cells.

Isolation of CD4+ and CD8+ cells used positive magnetic bead selection, with purity checked by flow cytometry. TCRdb's copy holds only in-frame clones and misses some; the assay was immunoSEQ multiplex PCR. The sample carries 6,000 to 8,000 clones, around 74% recorded once. Sequences were obtained from CD8+ T cells sorted from blood. The receptor comes from a woman aged 55-70 years in good health.

The chain's CDR3 is CASSLGGTNEKLFF. CDR3 nucleotide sequence: TGTGCCAGCAGCTTGGGAGGAACTAATGAAAAACTGTTTTTT. The chain uses TRBV5-6 and TRBJ1-4, with D uncertain. The V gene lost 0 bases and the J gene lost 1 base, with 4 bases spanning the gap. Germline CDR1 and CDR2: SGHDT and YYEEEE. This CDR3 spans 14 amino acids.